This entry describes one T cell receptor (beta chain). As yet, its antigen is unknown. A much bigger clone sits one base away, suggesting this may be a read error. This is likely a read error, given that the CDR3 carries no conserved phenylalanine or tryptophan at its end. The donors were healthy female monozygous twins, three pairs in total. Both ends of each TCR cDNA library bore sample-specific barcodes. In TCRdb, the 5' RACE reads were re-called with MiXCR into one record per CDR3 protein. The data contain 350,000 to 450,000 distinct CDR3 sequences, 28% of them singletons. V shed 7 bases and J 3 bases; nucleotides not matched to a gene: 5. From germline, CDR1 is SQVTM and CDR2 ANQGSEA. CDR3 length equals 12 residues. This entry is derived from a study of identical twins' blood T cells. At the level of the study: Roughly 6 alpha and roughly six beta libraries together yielded tens of millions of reads.

Study-wide points: V gene usage reportedly matched far better within twin pairs than unrelated donors.

This receptor was taken from a woman aged 18-55 years in good health. Sequences were obtained from PBMCs. The V and J genes are TRBV29-1 and TRBJ1-2; TRBD1 matches at 7 bases. CDR3 sequence: CSAGTVDYGYTL. The CDR3 DNA is TGCAGCGCCGGGACAGTTGACTATGGCTACACCCTC.